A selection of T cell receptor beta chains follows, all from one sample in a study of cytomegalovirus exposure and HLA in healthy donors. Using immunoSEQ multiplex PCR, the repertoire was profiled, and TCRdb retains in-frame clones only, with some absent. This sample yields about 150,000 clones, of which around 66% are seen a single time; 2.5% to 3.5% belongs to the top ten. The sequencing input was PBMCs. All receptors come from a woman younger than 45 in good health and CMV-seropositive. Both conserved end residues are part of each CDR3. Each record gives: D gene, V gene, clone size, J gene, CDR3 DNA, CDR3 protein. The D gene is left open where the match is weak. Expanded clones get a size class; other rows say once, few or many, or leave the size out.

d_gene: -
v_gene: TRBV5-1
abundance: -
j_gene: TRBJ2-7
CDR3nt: TGCGCCAGCAGCTTGGGACAGAACTACGAGCAGTACTTC
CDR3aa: CASSLGQNYEQYF

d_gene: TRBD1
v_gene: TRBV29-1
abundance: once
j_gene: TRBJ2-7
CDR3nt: TGCAGCGTTGAAGTAGGGACAGGCTACGAGCAGTACTTC
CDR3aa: CSVEVGTGYEQYF

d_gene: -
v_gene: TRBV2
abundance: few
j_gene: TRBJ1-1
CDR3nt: TGTGCCAGCAGTGTAGAAGGGGAGGCGAACACTGAAGCTTTCTTT
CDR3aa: CASSVEGEANTEAFF

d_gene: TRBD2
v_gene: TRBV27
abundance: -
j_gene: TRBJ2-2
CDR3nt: TGTGCCAGCAGTTTATTGATAGCGGGGCAACAACTCACCGGGGAGCTGTTTTTT
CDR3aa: CASSLLIAGQQLTGELFF

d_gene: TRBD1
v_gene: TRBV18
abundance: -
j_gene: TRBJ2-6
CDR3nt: TGTGCCAGCTCACCCATGTTAACAGGGGCCGGGGCCAACGTCCTGACTTTC
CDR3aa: CASSPMLTGAGANVLTF

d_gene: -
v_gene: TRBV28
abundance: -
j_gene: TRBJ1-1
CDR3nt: TGTGCCAGCAGTTTGGGGGGTACTACTGAAGCTTTCTTT
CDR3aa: CASSLGGTTEAFF

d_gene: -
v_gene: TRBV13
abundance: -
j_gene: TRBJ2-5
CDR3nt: TGTGCCAGCAGCTTCGGGGGGCCAGAGACCCAGTACTTC
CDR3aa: CASSFGGPETQYF

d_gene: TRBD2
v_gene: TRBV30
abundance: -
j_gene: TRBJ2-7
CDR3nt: TGTGCCTGGGGGGGGACTAGCGCCGGCGAGCAGTACTTC
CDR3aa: CAWGGTSAGEQYF

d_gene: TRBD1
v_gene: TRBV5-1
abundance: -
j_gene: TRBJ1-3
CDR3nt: TGCGCCAGCAGCTCGGGGTTTACAGGGGGCTCTGGAAACACCATATATTTT
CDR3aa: CASSSGFTGGSGNTIYF

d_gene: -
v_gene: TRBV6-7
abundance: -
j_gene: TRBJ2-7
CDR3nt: TGTGCCAGCTCCGGATGGGCCTACGAGCAGTACTTC
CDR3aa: CASSGWAYEQYF

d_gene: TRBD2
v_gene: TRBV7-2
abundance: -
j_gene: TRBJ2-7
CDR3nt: TGTGCCAGCAGACAGGGACTAGCGGGCTCCTACGAGCAGTACTTC
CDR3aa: CASRQGLAGSYEQYF

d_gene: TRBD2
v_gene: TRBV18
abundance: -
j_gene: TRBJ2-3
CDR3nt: TGTGCCAGCTCACAGACTAGCGGGAGTGCAGATACGCAGTATTTT
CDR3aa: CASSQTSGSADTQYF

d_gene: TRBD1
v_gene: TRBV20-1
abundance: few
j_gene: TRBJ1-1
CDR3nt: TGCAGTGCTAGAAAGACAGGGCTGGCTTTCTTT
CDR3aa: CSARKTGLAFF

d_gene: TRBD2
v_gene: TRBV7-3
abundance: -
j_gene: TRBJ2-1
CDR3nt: TGTGCCAGCAGCCTCGGTCCGGGACTAGCGAGCAATGAGCAGTTCTTC
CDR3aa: CASSLGPGLASNEQFF

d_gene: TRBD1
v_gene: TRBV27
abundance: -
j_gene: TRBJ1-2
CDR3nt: TGTGCCAGCAGTCTTAGACAGGGGCAGCCTGGAGATGGCTACACCTTC
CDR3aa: CASSLRQGQPGDGYTF

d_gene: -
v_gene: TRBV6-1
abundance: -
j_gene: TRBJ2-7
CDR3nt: TGTGCCAGCAGTGAAGCGGGGGCTAGCGGAATGGGGTACTTC
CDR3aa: CASSEAGASGMGYF

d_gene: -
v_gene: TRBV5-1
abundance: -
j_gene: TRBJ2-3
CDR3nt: TGCGCCAGCAGCCCCCCAGGGGATACGCAGTATTTT
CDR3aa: CASSPPGDTQYF

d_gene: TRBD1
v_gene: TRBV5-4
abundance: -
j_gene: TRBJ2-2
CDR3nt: TGTGCCAGCAGGGACAGGGGCGCCGGCACCGGGGAGCTGTTTTTT
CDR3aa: CASRDRGAGTGELFF

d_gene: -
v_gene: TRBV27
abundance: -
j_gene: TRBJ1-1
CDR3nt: TGTGCCAGCAGTTTATCGGGGGGGAACACTGAAGCTTTCTTT
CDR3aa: CASSLSGGNTEAFF

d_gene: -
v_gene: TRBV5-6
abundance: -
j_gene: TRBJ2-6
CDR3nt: TGTGCCAGCAGCTTGGGTGTTAGTGGGGCCAACGTCCTGACTTTC
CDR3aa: CASSLGVSGANVLTF

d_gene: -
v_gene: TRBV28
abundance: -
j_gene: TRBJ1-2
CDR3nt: TGTGCCAGCACTACCGACAGTAGGGGCTACACCTTC
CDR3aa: CASTTDSRGYTF

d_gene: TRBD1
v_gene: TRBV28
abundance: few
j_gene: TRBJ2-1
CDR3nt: TGTGCCAGCAGTTCTGGGACAGGGGTTGAGCAGTTCTTC
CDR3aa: CASSSGTGVEQFF

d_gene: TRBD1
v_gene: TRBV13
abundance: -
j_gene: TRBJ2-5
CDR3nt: TGTGCCAGCAGCTCCCCATTAGACAGGGGAAAAGAGACCCAGTACTTC
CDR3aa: CASSSPLDRGKETQYF

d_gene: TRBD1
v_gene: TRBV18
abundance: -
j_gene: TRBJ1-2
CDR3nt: TGTGCCAGCTCACCTGGGACAGGGAAAGGAGGTGGCTACACCTTC
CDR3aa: CASSPGTGKGGGYTF

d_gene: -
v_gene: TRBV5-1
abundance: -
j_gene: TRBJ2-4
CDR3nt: TGCGCCAGCAGCTCACAGGGGGGGTACGGCATTCAGTACTTC
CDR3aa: CASSSQGGYGIQYF

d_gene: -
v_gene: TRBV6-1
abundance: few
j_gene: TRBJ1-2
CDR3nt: TGTGCCAGCAGTGAATCTTCCTTCTATGGCTACACCTTC
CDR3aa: CASSESSFYGYTF

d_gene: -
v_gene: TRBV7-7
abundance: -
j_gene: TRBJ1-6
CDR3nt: TGTGCTAGCAGCTTTTCTTTTTACGGCGGCGGGATGGTCGTCGGCCCACCCCTCCACTTT
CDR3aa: CASSFSFYGGGMVVGPPLHF

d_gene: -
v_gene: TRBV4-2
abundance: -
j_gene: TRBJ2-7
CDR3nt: TGTGCCAGCAGCCAAGATTTAGACAGCTCCTACGAGCAGTACTTC
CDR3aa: CASSQDLDSSYEQYF

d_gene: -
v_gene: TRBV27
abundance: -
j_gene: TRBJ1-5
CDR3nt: TGTGCCAGCTCCAGGGGAGGGCACAATCAGCCCCAGCATTTT
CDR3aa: CASSRGGHNQPQHF

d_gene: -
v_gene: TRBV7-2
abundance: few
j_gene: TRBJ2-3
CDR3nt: TGTGCCAGCAGCTTAAGGGGGAGGGCAGATACGCAGTATTTT
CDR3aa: CASSLRGRADTQYF

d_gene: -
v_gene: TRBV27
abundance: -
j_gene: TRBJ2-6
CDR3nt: TGTGCCAGCAGTTTTCTGGCTTCTGGGGCCAACGTCCTGACTTTC
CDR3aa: CASSFLASGANVLTF

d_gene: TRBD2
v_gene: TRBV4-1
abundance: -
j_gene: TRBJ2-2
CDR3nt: TGCGCCAGCAGCCAGCACCCACTAGCGGGGGGGCCGTCCGGGGAGCTGTTTTTT
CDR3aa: CASSQHPLAGGPSGELFF

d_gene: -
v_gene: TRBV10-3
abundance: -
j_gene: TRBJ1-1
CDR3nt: TGTGCCATCAGTGAGTCGACCTTATGGCCTCGAAAGGGGACTGAAGCTTTCTTT
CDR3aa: CAISESTLWPRKGTEAFF

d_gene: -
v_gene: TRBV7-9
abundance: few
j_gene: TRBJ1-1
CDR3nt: TGTGCCAGCAGCTCAGCCTTTGAAGCTTTCTTT
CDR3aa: CASSSAFEAFF

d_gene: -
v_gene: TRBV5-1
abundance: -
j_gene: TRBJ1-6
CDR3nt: TGCGCCAGCAGTTTAGACAGCCTTAATTCACCCCTCCACTTT
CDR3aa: CASSLDSLNSPLHF

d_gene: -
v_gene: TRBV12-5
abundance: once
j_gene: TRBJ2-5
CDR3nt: TGTGCTTGGGGAGACCAGTACTTC
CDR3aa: CAWGDQYF

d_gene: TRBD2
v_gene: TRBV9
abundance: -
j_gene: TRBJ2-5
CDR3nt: TGTGCCAGCAGCGGACCCTCACTAGCGGGGGTTGAGACCCAGTACTTC
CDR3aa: CASSGPSLAGVETQYF

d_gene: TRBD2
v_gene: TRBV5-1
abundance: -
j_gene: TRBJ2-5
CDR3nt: TGCGCCAGCAGCTTGGAATCGGGGGGGTTGGGGACCCAGTACTTC
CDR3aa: CASSLESGGLGTQYF

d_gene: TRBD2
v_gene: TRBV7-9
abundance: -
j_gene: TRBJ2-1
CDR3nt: TGTGCCAGCAGGCCCCCGGGACTAGCCTATGAGCAGTTCTTC
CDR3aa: CASRPPGLAYEQFF

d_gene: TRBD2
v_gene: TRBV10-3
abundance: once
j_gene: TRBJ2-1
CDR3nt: TGTGCCATCAGTGGGGGACTAGCGCACACTAATGAGCAGTTCTTC
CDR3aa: CAISGGLAHTNEQFF

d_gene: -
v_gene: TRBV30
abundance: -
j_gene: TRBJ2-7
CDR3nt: TGTGCCTGGAGTGTAGGGCGGGGTATCTCCTACGAGCAGTACTTC
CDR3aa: CAWSVGRGISYEQYF

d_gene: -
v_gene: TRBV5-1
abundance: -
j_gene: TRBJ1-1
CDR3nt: TGCGCCAGCACCAACACACAGGAAGCTTTCTTT
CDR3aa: CASTNTQEAFF

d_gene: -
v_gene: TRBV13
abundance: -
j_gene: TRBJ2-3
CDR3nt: TGTGCCAGCAGCTTAGGTCGGAGGGGGGGTCTTCTAGATACGCAGTATTTT
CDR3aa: CASSLGRRGGLLDTQYF

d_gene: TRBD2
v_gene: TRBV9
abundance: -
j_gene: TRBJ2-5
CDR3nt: TGTGCCAGCAGCGTAGATCTTAGACTAGCGGGGGGAGAGACCCAGTACTTC
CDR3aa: CASSVDLRLAGGETQYF

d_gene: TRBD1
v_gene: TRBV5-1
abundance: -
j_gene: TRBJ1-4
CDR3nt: TGCGCCAGCAGCTTTACAGGGGTGGGACATAATGAAAAACTGTTTTTT
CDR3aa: CASSFTGVGHNEKLFF

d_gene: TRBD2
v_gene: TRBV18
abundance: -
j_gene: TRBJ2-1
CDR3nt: TGTGCCAGCTCACCATTCGCGGGAGCCTACAATGAGCAGTTCTTC
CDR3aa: CASSPFAGAYNEQFF

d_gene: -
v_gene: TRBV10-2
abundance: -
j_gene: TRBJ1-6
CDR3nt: TGCGCCAGCAGTGAAAGGGCGACAGTCTATAATTCACCCCTCCACTTT
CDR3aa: CASSERATVYNSPLHF

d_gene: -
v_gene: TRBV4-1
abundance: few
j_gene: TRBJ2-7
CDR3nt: TGCGCCAGCAGCCAAGATATTCGTCGGAGCTCCTACGAGCAGTACTTC
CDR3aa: CASSQDIRRSSYEQYF

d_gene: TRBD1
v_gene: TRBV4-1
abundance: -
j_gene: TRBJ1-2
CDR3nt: TGCGCCAGCAGCCAAGAGGGGACAGGGGCGGTGCATGGCTACACCTTC
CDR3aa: CASSQEGTGAVHGYTF

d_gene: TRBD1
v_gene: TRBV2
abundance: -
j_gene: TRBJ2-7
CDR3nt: TGTGCCAGCAGTGGGACAGGGACCTACGAGCAGTACTTC
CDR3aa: CASSGTGTYEQYF

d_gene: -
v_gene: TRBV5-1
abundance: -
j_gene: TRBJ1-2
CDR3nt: TGCGCCAGCAGCCTAGACGGAGACTATGGCTACACCTTC
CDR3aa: CASSLDGDYGYTF

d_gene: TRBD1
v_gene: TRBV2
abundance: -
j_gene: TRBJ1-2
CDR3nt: TGTGCCAGCAGGACCGGGACAGGGGGTAACTATGGCTACACCTTC
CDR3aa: CASRTGTGGNYGYTF

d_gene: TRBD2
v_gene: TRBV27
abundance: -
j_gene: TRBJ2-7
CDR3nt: TGTGCCAGCAGTACTAGGCGGGAGGGCTCCTACGAGCAGTACTTC
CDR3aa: CASSTRREGSYEQYF

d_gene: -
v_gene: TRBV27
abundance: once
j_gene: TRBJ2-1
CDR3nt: TGTGCCAGCAGTTTAGTTTGGTCCCAAGGGGCCTACAATGAGCAGTTCTTC
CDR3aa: CASSLVWSQGAYNEQFF

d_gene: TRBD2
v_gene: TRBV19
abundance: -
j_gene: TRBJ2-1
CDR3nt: TGTGCCAGTAGTATAGCTCCGGCTAGCGGGACGGGAAGCTCCTACAATGAGCAGTTCTTC
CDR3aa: CASSIAPASGTGSSYNEQFF

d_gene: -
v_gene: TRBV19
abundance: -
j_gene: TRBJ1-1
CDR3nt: TGTGCCAGTAGTACCCGGGGGACTGAAGCTTTCTTT
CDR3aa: CASSTRGTEAFF

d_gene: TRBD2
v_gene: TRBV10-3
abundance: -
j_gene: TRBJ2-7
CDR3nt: TGTGCCATCAGCCGGGGGGAGGACGAGCAGTACTTC
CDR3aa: CAISRGEDEQYF

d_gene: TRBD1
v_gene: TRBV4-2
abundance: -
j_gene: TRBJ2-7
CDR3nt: TGTGCCAGCAGCCAAGATGCGACAGGGGGCTGGGGCGAGCAGTACTTC
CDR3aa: CASSQDATGGWGEQYF

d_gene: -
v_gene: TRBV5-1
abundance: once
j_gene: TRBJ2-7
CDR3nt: TGCGCCAGCAGCTTGCGGTCAGGGGCCATCCACGAGCAGTACTTC
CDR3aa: CASSLRSGAIHEQYF